These 25 T cell receptor beta chains came from one sample sequenced in a study of neurological immune-mediated disorders. TCRdb re-derived calls from the 5' RACE reads in MiXCR, one entry per CDR3 protein. The sample lists about 50,000 distinct CDR3 sequences, less than 2% seen once, with 2.2% in the top ten. Material: PBMCs. These receptors were collected from a woman aged 35 to 49 with multiple sclerosis.

Many counts were recorded for this clonotype. At one end, the junction sequence differs from germline, possibly due to a read error. The gene calls are TRBV5-1 and TRBJ2-3, with 9 nucleotides matching TRBD2. Per the germline V gene, CDR1 is SGHRS and CDR2 is YFSETQ. CDR3 length: 16 amino acids. In DNA, the CDR3 is TGTGCCAGCAGCTTGGCGGAGCGGGGGGGCACAGATACGCAGTATTTT. Translation: CASSLAERGGTDTQYF. Complete variable domain (other parts from reference TRBV5-1 and TRBJ2-3): KAGVTQTPRYLIKTRGQQVTLSCSPISGHRSVSWYQQTPGQGLQFLFEYFSETQRNKGNFPGRFSGRQFSNSRSEMNVSTLELGDSALYLCASSLAERGGTDTQYFGPGTRLTVL.

This clonotype was seen ten or more times. The chain recombines TRBV20-1 with TRBJ2-3; 7 nucleotides agree with TRBD2. CDR1 is DFQATT and CDR2 is SNEGSKA in the germline V gene (reference sequence). The CDR3 runs to 14 residues. V lost 5 bases, J lost 2 bases, and 7 bases stayed unmatched. CDR3 nucleotide sequence: TGCAGTGCTTACCTTGAGCGGGACACAGATACGCAGTATTTT. Encoded protein: CSAYLERDTDTQYF.

This clonotype was observed many times. The V gene is TRBV7-9, the J gene TRBJ1-1; D not certain. Per the germline V gene, CDR1 is SEHNR and CDR2 is FQNEAQ (reference sequence). The CDR3 runs 13 residues. V lost 5 bases and J 1 base, leaving 8 bases between the germline ends. The CDR3, as DNA: TGTGCCAGCAGCCTGACGGGGAACACTGAAGCTTTCTTT. This sequence encodes CASSLTGNTEAFF. The complete variable domain, with remaining parts taken from reference TRBV7-9 and TRBJ1-1, reads DTGVSQNPRHKITKRGQNVTFRCDPISEHNRLYWYRQTLGQGPEFLTYFQNEAQLEKSRLLSDRFSAERPKGSFSTLEIQRTEQGDSAMYLCASSLTGNTEAFFGQGTRLTVV.

This clonotype has at least ten counts. The chain couples TRBV10-3 to TRBJ2-3, with D unclear. The CDR3 loop spans 12 amino acids. Trimming removed 0 bases from V and 6 bases from J, with 4 bases in between. Per germline, CDR1 ENHRY and CDR2 SYGVKD. The CDR3 protein is CAISESADTQYF. The CDR3 DNA is TGTGCCATCAGTGAGTCCGCGGATACGCAGTATTTT.

This clonotype was picked up many times. The chain is built from TRBV20-1 and TRBJ1-2; D uncertain. Trimming pared 0 bases from V and 3 bases from J, leaving 11 bases between. Germline V gives CDR1 DFQATT, CDR2 SNEGSKA (reference sequence). CDR3 size: 14 residues. The CDR3 here is CSARDKVTYYGYTF. The CDR3 DNA is TGCAGTGCTAGAGATAAGGTCACATACTATGGCTACACCTTC.

The table lists this clonotype with many counts. The rearrangement joins TRBV5-1 to TRBJ1-4; D ambiguous. This CDR3 is 14 amino acids long. Germline CDR1 and CDR2: SGHRS and YFSETQ. V dropped 1 base and J dropped 7 bases, with 11 bases sitting between them. The CDR3 DNA reads as TGCGCCAGCAGCTTGACCGCGCCGCCTGAAAAACTGTTTTTT. This gives the protein CASSLTAPPEKLFF.

At least ten counts were recorded for this clonotype. The chain is built from TRBV7-9 and TRBJ2-3, with TRBD2 matching 7 bases. J was trimmed by 6 bases and V by 1 base; bases with no gene match: 1. This CDR3 contains 13 residues. Germline loops: CDR1 SEHNR, CDR2 FQNEAQ (reference sequence). CDR3: CASSLVGGDTQYF. CDR3 in DNA: TGTGCCAGCAGCTTAGTGGGAGGGGATACGCAGTATTTT.

This clonotype has at least ten counts. The rearrangement joins TRBV20-1 to TRBJ1-2; 8 bases match TRBD1. The CDR3 runs 13 residues. The V gene end was trimmed by 6 bases and the J gene end by 4 bases; junction bases not matched to a gene: 7. Looked up from germline, CDR1 is DFQATT and CDR2 is SNEGSKA (reference sequence). The CDR3 spells CSALQGEGYGYTF. DNA of the CDR3: TGCAGTGCCCTACAGGGGGAAGGCTATGGCTACACCTTC.

The sample holds many counts of this clonotype. The chain has TRBV4-1 and TRBJ2-7, with 8 bases identical to TRBD1. The CDR3 is made up of 15 amino acids. Unmatched junction bases numbered 6, after V lost 3 bases and J lost 2 bases. Per the germline V gene, CDR1 is MGHRA and CDR2 is YSYEKL. The CDR3 DNA is TGCGCCAGCAGCCACTCCGGGACAGGCCCCTACGAGCAGTACTTC. As protein: CASSHSGTGPYEQYF.

In its sample, this clonotype was seen many times. The CDR3: CASTPGHTNQPQHF. The CDR3 bases are TGTGCCAGCACCCCGGGACACACAAATCAGCCCCAGCATTTT. The chain is built from TRBV5-5 and TRBJ1-5; tentatively, D is TRBD1 (6 bases). V was clipped by 6 bases and J by 4 bases, with 14 bases between them. There are 14 residues in the CDR3. CDR1 and CDR2 from the germline V gene are SGHKS and YYEKEE (reference sequence).

This clonotype was detected many times. The chain couples TRBV24-1 to TRBJ1-5, with D perhaps matching TRBD1 (5 bases). The V gene's germline CDR1 is KGHDR and CDR2 SFDVKD. Trimming stripped 4 bases from V and 2 bases from J, with 5 bases between. The CDR3 sequence is 13 residues long. In DNA, the CDR3 is TGTGCCACCAGTGAACAGGGCAATCAGCCCCAGCATTTT. This codes for CATSEQGNQPQHF.

The sample holds many counts of this clonotype. The chain uses TRBV4-1 and TRBJ2-3, with 8 nucleotides matching TRBD2. The CDR3 runs to 16 residues. Germline-derived CDR1 and CDR2 are MGHRA and YSYEKL. V was clipped by 2 bases and J by 0 bases; unmatched bases: 4. CDR3: CASSQLAGLSTDTQYF. The DNA for the CDR3 is TGCGCCAGCAGCCAACTAGCGGGCCTTAGCACAGATACGCAGTATTTT.

This clonotype was observed many times. This rearrangement joins TRBV10-3 to TRBJ1-4; D gene unclear. Germline V gives CDR1 ENHRY, CDR2 SYGVKD. The germline V and J ends were trimmed by 2 bases and 0 bases, with 13 bases remaining between them. This CDR3 has 17 residues. DNA of the CDR3: TGTGCCATCAGTGAGAGGGCAGAGGGTCCAACTAATGAAAAACTGTTTTTT. Translating gives CAISERAEGPTNEKLFF.

This clonotype was seen many times. The chain has TRBV20-1 and TRBJ2-5, with 8 bases aligning to TRBD1. This CDR3 has 12 residues. Unmatched junction bases numbered 5, after V lost 6 bases and J lost 5 bases. Per germline, CDR1 DFQATT and CDR2 SNEGSKA (reference sequence). The CDR3 DNA reads TGCAGTGCCTGGACAGGGAGGGAGACCCAGTACTTC. This encodes CSAWTGRETQYF.

This clonotype was recorded at least ten times. CDR3 bases: TGTGCCAGCACCCCCCTTGGTGGTGAAAAACTGTTTTTT. Protein sequence: CASTPLGGEKLFF. The V and J genes are TRBV12-3 or TRBV12-4 and TRBJ1-4, with D unclear. CDR3 length equals 13 residues. The V end lost 7 bases, the J end lost 7 bases, and 13 bases lay between the germline ends.

The sample holds many counts of this clonotype. The chain carries TRBV24-1 and TRBJ1-1; no clear D. The length of the CDR3 is 12 residues. In germline, CDR1 is KGHDR, CDR2 SFDVKD. Between the trimmed V and J ends, which lost 4 bases and 6 bases, there was a span of 8 bases. CDR3 bases: TGTGCCACCAGTGACGGGCGGTCTGAAGCTTTCTTT. Translated: CATSDGRSEAFF.

This chain connects TRBV5-1 to TRBJ2-1; TRBD1 matches at 10 bases. This CDR3 contains 15 residues. V dropped 3 bases and J dropped 8; count of bases not matched to a gene: 8. Germline CDR1 SGHRS, CDR2 YFSETQ. CDR3 nucleotide sequence: TGCGCCAGCAGCTCGCCGTGGACAGGGGGAGATGAGCAGTTCTTC. The encoded protein is CASSSPWTGGDEQFF.

This clonotype was recorded at least ten times. This chain uses TRBV7-6 with TRBJ2-1; D unclear. The CDR3 contains 13 residues. Germline loops: CDR1 SGHVS, CDR2 FNYEAQ. V was pared by 6 bases and J by 6 bases, with 12 bases between. CDR3 sequence reads: CASSYYDLNEQFF. The CDR3 bases are TGTGCCAGCAGTTACTACGACCTCAATGAGCAGTTCTTC.

This clonotype was seen repeatedly, ten times or more. The chain couples TRBV5-1 to TRBJ1-5, with D uncertain. The CDR3 sequence is 13 residues long. The germline V gene encodes CDR1 SGHRS and CDR2 YFSETQ. The V end was cut by 4 bases, the J end by 3 bases, with 8 bases between. The CDR3 DNA reads as TGCGCCAGCAGCGAACGGGACAATCAGCCCCAGCATTTT. Protein sequence: CASSERDNQPQHF. Full variable domain (outside the CDR3, taken from reference TRBV5-1 and TRBJ1-5): KAGVTQTPRYLIKTRGQQVTLSCSPISGHRSVSWYQQTPGQGLQFLFEYFSETQRNKGNFPGRFSGRQFSNSRSEMNVSTLELGDSALYLCASSERDNQPQHFGDGTRLSIL.

This clonotype was counted at least ten times. V gene TRBV5-1 combines with J gene TRBJ1-2; 7 nucleotides match TRBD1. The V segment lost 0 bases and the J segment 0 bases; nucleotides outside the gene matches: 5. The CDR3 runs to 16 residues. Looked up from germline, CDR1 is SGHRS and CDR2 is YFSETQ. CDR3 sequence reads: CASSLEGGAPNYGYTF. The CDR3 DNA reads as TGCGCCAGCAGCTTGGAAGGGGGCGCACCTAACTATGGCTACACCTTC. The variable domain in full, with the rest retrieved from reference TRBV5-1 and TRBJ1-2, is KAGVTQTPRYLIKTRGQQVTLSCSPISGHRSVSWYQQTPGQGLQFLFEYFSETQRNKGNFPGRFSGRQFSNSRSEMNVSTLELGDSALYLCASSLEGGAPNYGYTFGSGTRLTVV.

This clonotype has ten or more counts. The chain couples TRBV5-1 to TRBJ2-7, with D perhaps matching TRBD1 or TRBD2 (5 bases each). This CDR3 is 14 amino acids long. Germline lookup yields CDR1 SGHRS and CDR2 YFSETQ. Deletions cut 1 base from V and 2 bases from J, with 10 bases between. The CDR3 protein is CASSLRGRAYEQYF. CDR3 DNA: TGCGCCAGCAGCTTGCGGGGACGGGCCTACGAGCAGTACTTC.

Ten or more counts support this clonotype. The chain couples TRBV7-2 to TRBJ1-3, with unresolved D. Deletions cut 3 bases from V and 0 bases from J, with 12 bases between. In germline, CDR1 is SGHTA, CDR2 FQGNSA. The CDR3 loop spans 16 amino acids. As DNA, the CDR3 is TGTGCCAGCAGCTTTTCCCCAAGTTTCTCTGGAAACACCATATATTTT. Translation gives CASSFSPSFSGNTIYF. Full variable domain (missing parts from reference TRBV7-2 and TRBJ1-3): GAGVSQSPSNKVTEKGKDVELRCDPISGHTALYWYRQSLGQGLEFLIYFQGNSAPDKSGLPSDRFSAERTGGSVSTLTIQRTQQEDSAVYLCASSFSPSFSGNTIYFGEGSWLTVV.

The sample holds many counts of this clonotype. The V gene is TRBV15, the J gene TRBJ2-3; D not certain. The germline gives CDR1 LNHNV, CDR2 YYDKDF (reference sequence). The CDR3 covers 12 residues. V was shortened by 0 bases and J by 5 bases, with 3 bases between the two germline ends. CDR3 sequence (DNA): TGTGCCACCAGCAGAGAGGGAGATACGCAGTATTTT. It encodes CATSREGDTQYF.

This clonotype was recorded many times. V and J are TRBV5-6 and TRBJ1-1, with TRBD1 identical over 11 bases. The CDR3 is 15 amino acids. Looked up from germline, CDR1 is SGHDT and CDR2 is YYEEEE. The V gene end was trimmed by 4 bases and the J gene end by 3 bases; junction bases not matched to a gene: 5. In DNA form, the CDR3 reads TGTGCCAGCAGCCCCTTGGACAGGGGGCACACTGAAGCTTTCTTT. This sequence encodes CASSPLDRGHTEAFF.

This clonotype was found many times. V is TRBV7-2 and J is TRBJ1-2, with D unresolved. The ends were cut back, 1 base at V and 4 bases at J, with 7 bases in the middle. The CDR3 consists of 13 residues. Germline V gene data show CDR1 as SGHTA and CDR2 as FQGNSA. CDR3 bases: TGTGCCAGCAGCTTAGGGGGTATCTATGGCTACACCTTC. The encoded protein is CASSLGGIYGYTF.